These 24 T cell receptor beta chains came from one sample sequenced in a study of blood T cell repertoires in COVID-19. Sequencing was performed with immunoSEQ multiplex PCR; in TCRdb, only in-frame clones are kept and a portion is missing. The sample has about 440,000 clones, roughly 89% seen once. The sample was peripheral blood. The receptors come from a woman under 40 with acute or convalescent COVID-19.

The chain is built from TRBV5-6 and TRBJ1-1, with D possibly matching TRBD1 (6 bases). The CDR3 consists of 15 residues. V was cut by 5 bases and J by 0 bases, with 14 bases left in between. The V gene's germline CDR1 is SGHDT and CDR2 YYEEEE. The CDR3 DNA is TGTGCCAGCAGACTACTCAGGGGCATGAACACTGAAGCTTTCTTT. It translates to CASRLLRGMNTEAFF.

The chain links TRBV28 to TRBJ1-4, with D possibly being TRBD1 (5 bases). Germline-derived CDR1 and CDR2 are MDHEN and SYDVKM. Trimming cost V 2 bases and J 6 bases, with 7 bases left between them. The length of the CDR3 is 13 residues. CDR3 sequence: CASSLRGDEKLFF. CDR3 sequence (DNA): TGTGCCAGCAGTTTAAGGGGTGATGAAAAACTGTTTTTT.

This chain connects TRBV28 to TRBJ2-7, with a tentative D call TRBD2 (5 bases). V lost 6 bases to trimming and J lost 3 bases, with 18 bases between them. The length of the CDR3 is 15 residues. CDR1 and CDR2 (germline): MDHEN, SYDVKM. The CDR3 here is CASRDGSGNFYEQYF. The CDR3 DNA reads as TGTGCCAGCAGAGATGGATCCGGGAACTTCTACGAGCAGTACTTC.

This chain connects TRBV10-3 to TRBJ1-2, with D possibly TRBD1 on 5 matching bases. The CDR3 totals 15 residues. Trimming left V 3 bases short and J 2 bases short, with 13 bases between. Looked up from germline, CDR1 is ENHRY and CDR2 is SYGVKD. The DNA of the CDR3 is TGTGCCATCAGTGAAGGGGTAGCCGTCAACTATGGCTACACCTTC. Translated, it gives CAISEGVAVNYGYTF.

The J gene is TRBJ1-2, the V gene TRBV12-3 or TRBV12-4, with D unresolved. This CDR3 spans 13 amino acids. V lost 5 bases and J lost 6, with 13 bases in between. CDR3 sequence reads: CASSPSRGNGYTF. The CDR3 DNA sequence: TGTGCCAGCAGTCCCTCGCGGGGAAATGGCTACACCTTC.

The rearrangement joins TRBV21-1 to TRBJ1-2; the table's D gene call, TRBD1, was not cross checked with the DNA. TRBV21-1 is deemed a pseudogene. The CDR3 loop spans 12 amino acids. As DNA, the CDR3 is TGTGCCACCCACACAGGGCCCTATGGCTACACCTTC. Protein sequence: CATHTGPYGYTF.

In DNA form, the CDR3 reads TGTGCCAGCAGCTCACAGGGGGCCTACGAGCAGTACTTC. Translating gives CASSSQGAYEQYF. V gene TRBV5-6 combines with J gene TRBJ2-7, with 8 positions matching TRBD1. The CDR3 sequence is 13 residues long. V trimming: 3 bases; J trimming: 2 bases; junction bases outside the gene matches: 1. Germline CDR1 and CDR2: SGHDT and YYEEEE.

CDR3 in DNA: TGTGCCAGCAGTGAAGCGACAGGCTACGAGCAGTACTTC. This sequence encodes CASSEATGYEQYF. The rearrangement joins TRBV2 to TRBJ2-7, with D perhaps TRBD1 (6 bases). The CDR3 length is 13 residues. Germline values: CDR1 SNHLY, CDR2 FYNNEI. Between the trimmed V and J ends, which lost 0 bases and 3 bases, there was a span of 6 bases.

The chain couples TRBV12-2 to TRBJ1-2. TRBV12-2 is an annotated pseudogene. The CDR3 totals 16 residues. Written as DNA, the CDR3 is TGTGCAAGTCGCTTAGGGGGAGGGGCGAGTCACTATGGCTACACCTTC. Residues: CASRLGGGASHYGYTF.

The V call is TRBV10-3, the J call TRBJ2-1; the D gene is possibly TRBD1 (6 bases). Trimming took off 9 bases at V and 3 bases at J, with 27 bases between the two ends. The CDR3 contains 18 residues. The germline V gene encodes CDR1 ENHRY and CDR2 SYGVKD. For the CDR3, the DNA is TGTGCCATTTCCTTTACCAGGGGAGCCCAACGTAACTACAATGAGCAGTTCTTC. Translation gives CAISFTRGAQRNYNEQFF.

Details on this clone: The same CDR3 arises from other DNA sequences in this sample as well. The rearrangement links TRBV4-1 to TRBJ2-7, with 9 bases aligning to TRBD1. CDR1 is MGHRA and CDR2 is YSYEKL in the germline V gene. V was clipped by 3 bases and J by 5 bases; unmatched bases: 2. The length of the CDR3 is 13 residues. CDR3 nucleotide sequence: TGCGCCAGCAGCCAGCGGACAGGGGACGAGCAGTACTTC. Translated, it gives CASSQRTGDEQYF.

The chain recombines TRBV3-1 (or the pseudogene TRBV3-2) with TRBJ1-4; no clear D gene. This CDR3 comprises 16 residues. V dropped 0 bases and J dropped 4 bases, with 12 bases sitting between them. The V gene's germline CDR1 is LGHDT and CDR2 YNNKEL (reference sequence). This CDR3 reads CASSQDIGGLNEKLFF. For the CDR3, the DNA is TGTGCCAGCAGCCAAGATATCGGAGGACTTAATGAAAAACTGTTTTTT.

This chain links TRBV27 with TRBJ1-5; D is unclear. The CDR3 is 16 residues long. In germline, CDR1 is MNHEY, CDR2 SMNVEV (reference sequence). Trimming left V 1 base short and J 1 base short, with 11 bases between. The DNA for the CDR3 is TGTGCCAGCAGTTTATACGGGATGGGGAGCAATCAGCCCCAGCATTTT. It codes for CASSLYGMGSNQPQHF.

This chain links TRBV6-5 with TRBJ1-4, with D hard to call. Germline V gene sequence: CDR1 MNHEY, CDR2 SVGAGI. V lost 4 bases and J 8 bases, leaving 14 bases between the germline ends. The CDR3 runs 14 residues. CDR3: CASSLSRDREKLFF. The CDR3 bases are TGTGCCAGCAGTTTAAGCCGGGATCGCGAAAAACTGTTTTTT.

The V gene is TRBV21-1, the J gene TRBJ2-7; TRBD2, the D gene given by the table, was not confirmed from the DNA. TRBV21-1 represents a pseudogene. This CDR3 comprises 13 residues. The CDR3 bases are TGTGCCAGGGTTCGGGTGGCTTTCCACGAGCAGTACTTC. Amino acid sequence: CARVRVAFHEQYF.

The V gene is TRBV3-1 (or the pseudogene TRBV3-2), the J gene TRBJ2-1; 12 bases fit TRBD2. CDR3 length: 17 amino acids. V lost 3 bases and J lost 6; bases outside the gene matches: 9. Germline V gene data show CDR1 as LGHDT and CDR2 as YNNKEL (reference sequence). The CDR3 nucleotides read TGTGCCAGCAGCCAGCCGCCTGGACTAGCGGGGCGCAATGAGCAGTTCTTC. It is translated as CASSQPPGLAGRNEQFF.

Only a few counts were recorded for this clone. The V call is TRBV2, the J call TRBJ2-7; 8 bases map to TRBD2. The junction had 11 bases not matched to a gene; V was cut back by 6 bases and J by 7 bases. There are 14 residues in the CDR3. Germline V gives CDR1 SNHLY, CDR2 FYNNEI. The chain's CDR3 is CASRANPGGGEQYF. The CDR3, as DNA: TGTGCCAGCAGGGCTAATCCCGGGGGGGGAGAGCAGTACTTC.

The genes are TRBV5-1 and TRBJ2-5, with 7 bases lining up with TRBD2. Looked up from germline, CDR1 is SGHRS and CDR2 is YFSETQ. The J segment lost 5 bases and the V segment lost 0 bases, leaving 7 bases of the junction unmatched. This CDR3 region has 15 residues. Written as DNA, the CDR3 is TGCGCCAGCAGCTTGGTGCTAGCGGAGAGGGAGACCCAGTACTTC. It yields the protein CASSLVLAERETQYF.

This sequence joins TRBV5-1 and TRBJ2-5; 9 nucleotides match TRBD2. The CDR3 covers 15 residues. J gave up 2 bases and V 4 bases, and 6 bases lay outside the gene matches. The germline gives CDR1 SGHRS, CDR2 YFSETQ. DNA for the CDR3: TGCGCCAGCAGCCCCGGGACTAGCATTCAAGAGACCCAGTACTTC. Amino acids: CASSPGTSIQETQYF.

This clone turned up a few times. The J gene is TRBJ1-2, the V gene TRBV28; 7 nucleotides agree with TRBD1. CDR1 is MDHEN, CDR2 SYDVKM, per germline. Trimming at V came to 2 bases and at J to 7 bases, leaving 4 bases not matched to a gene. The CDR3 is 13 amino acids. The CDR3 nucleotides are TGTGCCAGCAGTTTAGGGTGGGACAGTGGCTACACCTTC. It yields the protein CASSLGWDSGYTF.

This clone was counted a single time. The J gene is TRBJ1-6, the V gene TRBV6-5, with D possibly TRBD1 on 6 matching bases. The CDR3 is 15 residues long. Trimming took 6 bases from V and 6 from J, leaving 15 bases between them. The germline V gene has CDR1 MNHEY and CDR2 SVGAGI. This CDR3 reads CASSYDRPLNSPLHF. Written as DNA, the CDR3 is TGTGCCAGCAGCTACGACAGGCCTCTTAATTCACCCCTCCACTTT.

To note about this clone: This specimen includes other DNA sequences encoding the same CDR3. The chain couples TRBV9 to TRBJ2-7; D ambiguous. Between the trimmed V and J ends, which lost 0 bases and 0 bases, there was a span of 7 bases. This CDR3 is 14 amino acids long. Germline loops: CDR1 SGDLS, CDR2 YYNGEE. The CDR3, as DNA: TGTGCCAGCAGCGTAGGTGGCAGCTCCTACGAGCAGTACTTC. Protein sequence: CASSVGGSSYEQYF.

CDR3 sequence: CAWGQGAREKLFF. CDR3 DNA: TGTGCCTGGGGACAGGGGGCTCGTGAAAAACTGTTTTTT. The V gene is TRBV30, the J gene TRBJ1-4; the match to TRBD1 covers 11 bases. The CDR3 length is 13 residues. V lost 5 bases, J lost 7 bases, and 3 bases stayed unmatched. Germline CDR1 and CDR2: GTSNPN and SVGIG (reference sequence).

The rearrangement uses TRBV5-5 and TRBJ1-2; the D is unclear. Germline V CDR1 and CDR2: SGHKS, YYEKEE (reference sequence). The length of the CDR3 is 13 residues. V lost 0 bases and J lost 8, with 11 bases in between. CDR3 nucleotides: TGTGCCAGCAGCTTGGAAGGCACCGGGGGCTACACCTTC. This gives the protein CASSLEGTGGYTF.